This passage covers 14 T cell receptor beta chains from one sample sequenced in a study of T cells in Graves' hyperthyroidism and ophthalmopathy. Amplified regions were TCR beta CDR3 sequences from RNA transcripts. The study used the HTBI primer set for a first-round RT-PCR of the TCR CDR3. TCRdb re-called the multiplex PCR reads through MiXCR, storing one row per CDR3 protein. The data contain under 350,000 distinct CDR3 sequences, over 20% of them seen just once; the ten biggest clones take up 50%. Sequenced: blood. The receptors were gathered from a woman aged 50 to 60 with Graves' hyperthyroidism.

This clonotype turned up a few times. The J gene is TRBJ2-1, the V gene TRBV19; no clear D. Trimming removed 3 bases at V and 4 bases at J, with 13 bases between. The CDR3 is 15 residues long. In germline, CDR1 is LNHDA, CDR2 SQIVND (reference sequence). Here the CDR3 DNA reads TGTGCCAGTAGTATGAATCCCCGGGCTTACAATGAGCAGTTCTTC. Amino acids: CASSMNPRAYNEQFF.

The table lists this clonotype with many counts. The rearrangement uses TRBV11-2 and TRBJ2-7; the match to TRBD1 covers 7 bases. Unmatched junction bases numbered 8, after V lost 1 base and J lost 5 bases. The CDR3 is made up of 15 amino acids. CDR1 is SGHAT and CDR2 is FQNNGV in the germline V gene. Written as DNA, the CDR3 is TGTGCCAGCAGCTTAGGTTCAGGGGGTCTAAACGAGCAGTACTTC. It is translated as CASSLGSGGLNEQYF.

This clonotype was observed many times. The chain recombines TRBV11-3 with TRBJ2-2, with 10 bases lining up with TRBD2. Per the germline V gene, CDR1 is SGHNT and CDR2 is YENEEA. The V gene end was trimmed by 0 bases and the J gene end by 5 bases; junction bases not matched to a gene: 0. The CDR3 is 15 residues long. The CDR3 coding sequence is TGTGCCAGCAGCTTAGAGACTAGCGGGACCGGGGAGCTGTTTTTT. Protein sequence: CASSLETSGTGELFF.

The chain employs TRBV19 and TRBJ2-1; possible D gene TRBD2, 6 bases. The CDR3 length is 14 residues. The ends were cut back, 6 bases at V and 2 bases at J, with 11 bases in the middle. Germline V gene data show CDR1 as LNHDA and CDR2 as SQIVND (reference sequence). For the CDR3, the DNA is TGTGCCAGTAGGATTGGGGGGACCTACAATGAGCAGTTCTTC. It codes for CASRIGGTYNEQFF.

The CDR3 loop reads CSARWSGLTTDTQYF. DNA for the CDR3: TGCAGTGCTAGATGGAGCGGGTTGACCACAGATACGCAGTATTTT. V usage is TRBV20-1 and J usage is TRBJ2-3; possibly TRBD2 for D (6 bases). Germline V gives CDR1 DFQATT, CDR2 SNEGSKA (reference sequence). V was trimmed by 2 bases and J by 2 bases, leaving 14 bases between them. CDR3 length: 15 residues.

The chain combines TRBV2 with TRBJ2-7; 7 bases align to TRBD2. Trimming cost V 8 bases and J 5 bases; bases outside gene matches: 12. Per the germline V gene, CDR1 is SNHLY and CDR2 is FYNNEI. The CDR3 consists of 14 residues. This chain's CDR3 is CASGGLRELDEQYF. The CDR3 nucleotides read TGTGCCAGCGGTGGGTTGCGGGAGTTGGACGAGCAGTACTTC.

This clonotype was detected ten times or more. The chain links TRBV14 to TRBJ2-2; 8 bases are a match to TRBD2. Germline CDR1 reads SGHDN; CDR2 reads FVKESK. The CDR3 covers 14 residues. Trimming at V came to 7 bases and at J to 5 bases, leaving 6 bases not matched to a gene. CDR3 in DNA: TGTGCCAGCACCCGGACTAGCTGGACCGGGGAGCTGTTTTTT. It translates to CASTRTSWTGELFF.

V is TRBV4-2 and J is TRBJ2-1; 9 positions match TRBD2. Trimming removed 1 base from V and 8 bases from J; junction bases left unmatched: 9. From germline, CDR1 is LGHNA and CDR2 YNFKEQ. This CDR3 has 16 amino acids. As DNA, the CDR3 is TGTGCCAGCAGCCAAGGTGGCGGGGGGGATGTCTATGAGCAGTTCTTC. The encoded protein is CASSQGGGGDVYEQFF.

In this sample, this clonotype turned up many times. The chain uses TRBV29-1 and TRBJ2-6; tentative D call: TRBD2 (6 bases). V was pared by 0 bases and J by 1 base, with 16 bases between. This CDR3 is built from 18 residues. Germline assignment: CDR1 SQVTM and CDR2 ANQGSEA. CDR3 sequence: CSVEEQEGQGSGANVLTF. CDR3 sequence (DNA): TGCAGCGTTGAAGAACAGGAGGGTCAAGGGTCTGGGGCCAACGTCCTGACTTTC.

In nucleotides, the CDR3 is TGTGCCAGCAGCGTTACACCAAACTCTGGGGCCAACGTCCTGACTTTC. It yields the protein CASSVTPNSGANVLTF. The chain links TRBV7-9 to TRBJ2-6; no firm D call. The germline V gene has CDR1 SEHNR and CDR2 FQNEAQ (reference sequence). The V end was cut by 5 bases, the J end by 0 bases, with 11 bases between. CDR3 length: 16 amino acids.

This chain connects TRBV24-1 to TRBJ2-5; 10 nucleotides line up with TRBD1. There are 18 residues in the CDR3. Germline trimming cut 3 bases from V and 0 bases from J; bases unmatched to any gene: 9. The germline V gene encodes CDR1 KGHDR and CDR2 SFDVKD. CDR3 DNA sequence: TGTGCCACCAGTGATCCAAGACAGGGGGCGGGTGACCAAGAGACCCAGTACTTC. Its translation is CATSDPRQGAGDQETQYF.

This clonotype was seen repeatedly, ten times or more. CDR3 protein: CASSRYGTGGYEQYF. In DNA form, the CDR3 reads TGTGCCAGCAGTCGATACGGGACAGGGGGCTACGAGCAGTACTTC. This chain joins TRBV7-9 and TRBJ2-7; 11 bases fit TRBD1. Germline loops: CDR1 SEHNR, CDR2 FQNEAQ (reference sequence). After removal of 6 bases from V and 3 bases from J, the junction contained 7 bases not matched to a gene. The length of the CDR3 is 15 residues.

This chain uses TRBV11-2 with TRBJ2-5; TRBD2 is a possible D gene (5 bases). V was cut by 8 bases and J by 5 bases, with 9 bases left in between. This CDR3 spans 11 amino acids. In germline, CDR1 is SGHAT, CDR2 FQNNGV. The CDR3 DNA is TGTGCCAGCTTCCGGAGGGAGACCCAGTACTTC. It encodes CASFRRETQYF. Looking up the rest from reference TRBV11-2 and TRBJ2-5 gives the full variable domain: EAGVAQSPRYKIIEKRQSVAFWCNPISGHATLYWYQQILGQGPKLLIQFQNNGVVDDSQLPKDRFSAERLKGVDSTLKIQPAKLEDSAVYLCASFRRETQYFGPGTRLLVL.

Details on this clonotype: A much more abundant neighbour one base away suggests this may be a read error. The chain combines TRBV6-9 with TRBJ1-2, with 8 bases lining up with TRBD1. Germline CDR1 and CDR2: MNHGY and SVAAGI. Trimming at V came to 3 bases and at J to 6 bases, leaving 9 bases not matched to a gene. There are 15 residues in the CDR3. CDR3 amino acids: CASSYTGQVVDGYTF. The CDR3, as DNA: TGTGCCAGCAGTTACACGGGACAGGTCGTAGATGGCTACACCTTC.